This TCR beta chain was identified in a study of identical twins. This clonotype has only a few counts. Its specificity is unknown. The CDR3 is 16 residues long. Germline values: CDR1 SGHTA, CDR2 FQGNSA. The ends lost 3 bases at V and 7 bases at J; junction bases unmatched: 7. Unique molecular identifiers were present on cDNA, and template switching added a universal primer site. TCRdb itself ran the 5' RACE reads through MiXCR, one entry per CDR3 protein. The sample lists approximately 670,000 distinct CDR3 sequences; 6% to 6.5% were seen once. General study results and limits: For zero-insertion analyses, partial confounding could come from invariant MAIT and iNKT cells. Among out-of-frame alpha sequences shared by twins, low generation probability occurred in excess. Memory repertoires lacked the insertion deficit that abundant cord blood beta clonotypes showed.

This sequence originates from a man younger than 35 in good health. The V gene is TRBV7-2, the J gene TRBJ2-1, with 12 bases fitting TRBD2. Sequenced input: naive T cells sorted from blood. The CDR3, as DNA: TGTGCCAGCAGCTTCTTTGGACTAGCGGGATTTAATGAGCAGTTCTTC. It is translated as CASSFFGLAGFNEQFF.